These 3 T cell receptor beta chains came from one sample sequenced in a study of blood T cell repertoires in COVID-19. Generated by immunoSEQ multiplex PCR, the TCRdb table keeps only in-frame clones and is missing some. The sample consists of 130,000 to 150,000 clones, 80% of them appearing once. The material sequenced was peripheral blood. All receptors come from a man in his 70s who had recovered from COVID-19.

V usage is TRBV18 and J usage is TRBJ2-1; D gene unclear. Trimming removed 6 bases at V and 4 bases at J, with 19 bases between. Germline V gene data show CDR1 as KGHSH and CDR2 as LQKENI. CDR3 length: 16 amino acids. CDR3 coding DNA: TGTGCCAGCTCCCACCAATTTACACATAATTACAATGAGCAGTTCTTC. Its translation is CASSHQFTHNYNEQFF. The complete variable domain, with remaining parts taken from reference TRBV18 and TRBJ2-1, reads NAGVMQNPRHLVRRRGQEARLRCSPMKGHSHVYWYRQLPEEGLKFMVYLQKENIIDESGMPKERFSAEFPKEGPSILRIQQVVRGDSAAYFCASSHQFTHNYNEQFFGPGTRLTVL.

The V and J genes are TRBV19 and TRBJ2-7; 14 positions match TRBD2. Trimming at V came to 4 bases and at J to 0 bases, leaving 8 bases not matched to a gene. CDR3 length: 18 residues. CDR1 is LNHDA, CDR2 SQIVND, per germline (reference sequence). The CDR3 spells CASSKGLAGVFVSYEQYF. CDR3 DNA sequence: TGTGCCAGTAGTAAGGGACTAGCGGGAGTATTCGTCTCCTACGAGCAGTACTTC. The variable domain in full, with the rest retrieved from reference TRBV19 and TRBJ2-7, is DGGITQSPKYLFRKEGQNVTLSCEQNLNHDAMYWYRQDPGQGLRLIYYSQIVNDFQKGDIAEGYSVSREKKESFPLTVTSAQKNPTAFYLCASSKGLAGVFVSYEQYFGPGTRLTVT.

The V and J genes are TRBV14 and TRBJ1-3, with unresolved D. The CDR3 totals 16 residues. Trimming left V 0 bases short and J 7 bases short, with 16 bases between. Germline CDR1 is SGHDN and CDR2 is FVKESK. CDR3 amino acids: CASSQDRGLAANTIYF. CDR3 DNA sequence: TGTGCCAGCAGCCAAGATCGGGGTCTGGCGGCTAACACCATATATTTT.